Listed here is a single T cell receptor beta chain. This CDR3 comprises 17 residues. Trimming took off 0 bases at V and 4 bases at J, with 18 bases between the two ends. Looked up from germline, CDR1 is SGHAT and CDR2 is FQNNGV. Treatment of the sample: some 19 received Ad26.COV2.S at low or high dose, single or two shots; roughly five received placebo; per-sample allocation not given. At day 63 after the first vaccine or placebo injection, samples were drawn. This record comes from a study of Ad26.COV2.S vaccination and SARS-CoV-2 variants. Sequenced by immunoSEQ multiplex PCR; TCRdb stores in-frame clones only, minus some. This table holds more than 350,000 clones, approximately 92% found once.

The receptor comes from a person between 18 and 65 years old who received the Ad26.COV2.S COVID-19 vaccine or a placebo. The chain couples TRBV11-2 to TRBJ1-2, with D hard to call. The source was peripheral blood, collected in a trial of Ad26.COV2.S vaccine versus placebo. In nucleotides, the CDR3 is TGTGCCAGCAGCTTAGAGCTTGTCGCTGATAGGAGCTATGGCTACACCTTC. It yields the protein CASSLELVADRSYGYTF.